The 2 T cell receptor beta chains given below trace back to one sample, sequenced in a study of T-cell memory formation after mild COVID-19. MiXCR, run by TCRdb on the 5' RACE reads, gives a single entry per CDR3 protein. The sample has approximately 560,000 distinct CDR3 sequences, 17% seen once; the top ten hold about 8.1%. The sample comprised PBMCs or a T cell subset sorted from them (not recorded which). The receptors were gathered from an adult woman who had mild COVID-19 (a few samples of this study predate the infection). Cell type and time point are not known.

This chain joins TRBV11-1 and TRBJ2-3, with TRBD1 matching over 11 bases. The V segment lost 5 bases and the J segment 1 base; nucleotides outside the gene matches: 8. The CDR3 totals 17 residues. Germline CDR1 is SGHAT and CDR2 is FQDESV (reference sequence). DNA for the CDR3: TGTGCCAGCAGCCCTTGGACAGGGGGCAGCGGCACAGATACGCAGTATTTT. Encoded protein: CASSPWTGGSGTDTQYF.

This clonotype was seen repeatedly, ten times or more. The chain couples TRBV7-9 to TRBJ2-7, with 10 positions matching TRBD2. Germline CDR1 is SEHNR and CDR2 is FQNEAQ (reference sequence). Trimming cost V 5 bases and J 7 bases; bases outside gene matches: 5. CDR3 size: 13 residues. The CDR3 sequence: CASSPAGGLEQYF. DNA for the CDR3: TGTGCCAGCAGCCCAGCGGGGGGGCTTGAGCAGTACTTC.